This T cell receptor beta chain was recorded in a study of blood T cells in healthy people across ages. Together with a sample-barcoded 5' primer, a J-beta primer mix was included in a second PCR lasting roughly 6 to 12 cycles. Using its own MiXCR run on the 5' RACE reads, TCRdb lists one record per CDR3 protein. The sample consists of fewer than 1,200,000 distinct CDR3 sequences, 20% to 25% of them appearing once. Germline CDR1 reads MNHEY; CDR2 reads SMNVEV (reference sequence). V dropped 5 bases and J dropped 8 bases, with 19 bases sitting between them. CDR3 size: 14 residues. The sample was also reused in another study, on T cells of mothers and their children. That work contributes: Sample barcodes plus 2-4 random nucleotides came from the M1S primer.

J is TRBJ2-7 and V is TRBV27; a possible D gene is TRBD2 (6 bases). The sequence derives from a girl aged 2-10 years in good health. The sample was blood. DNA of the CDR3: TGTGCCAGCAGTCCCGGTTTCCTAGCGATACAGCAGTACTTC. Protein product: CASSPGFLAIQQYF.